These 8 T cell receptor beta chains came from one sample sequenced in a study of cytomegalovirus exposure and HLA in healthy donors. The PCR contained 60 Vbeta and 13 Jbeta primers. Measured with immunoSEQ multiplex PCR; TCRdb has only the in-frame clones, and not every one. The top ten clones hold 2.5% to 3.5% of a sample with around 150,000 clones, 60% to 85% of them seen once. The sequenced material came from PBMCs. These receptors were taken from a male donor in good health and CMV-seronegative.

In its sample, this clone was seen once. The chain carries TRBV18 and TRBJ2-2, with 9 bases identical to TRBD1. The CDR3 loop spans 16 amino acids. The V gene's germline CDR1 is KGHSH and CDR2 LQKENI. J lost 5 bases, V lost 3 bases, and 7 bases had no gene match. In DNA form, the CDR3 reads TGTGCCAGCTCACCTTCCGGGACAGGGCCGACCGGGGAGCTGTTTTTT. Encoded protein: CASSPSGTGPTGELFF.

CDR3 DNA: TGTGCCAGTAGTTCGGGACTAGCGGGAGGCCAAGAGACCCAGTACTTC. Translation gives CASSSGLAGGQETQYF. J is TRBJ2-5 and V is TRBV19; TRBD2 aligns across 15 bases. CDR1 and CDR2 (germline): LNHDA, SQIVND (reference sequence). The CDR3 totals 16 residues. After removal of 5 bases from V and 1 base from J, the junction contained 2 bases not matched to a gene.

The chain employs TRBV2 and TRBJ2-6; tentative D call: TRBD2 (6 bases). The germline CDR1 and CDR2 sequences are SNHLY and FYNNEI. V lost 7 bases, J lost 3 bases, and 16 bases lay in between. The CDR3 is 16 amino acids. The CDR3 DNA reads TGTGCCAGCACCGTGGGAGGAAGCCGTGGGGCCAACGTCCTGACTTTC. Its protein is CASTVGGSRGANVLTF.

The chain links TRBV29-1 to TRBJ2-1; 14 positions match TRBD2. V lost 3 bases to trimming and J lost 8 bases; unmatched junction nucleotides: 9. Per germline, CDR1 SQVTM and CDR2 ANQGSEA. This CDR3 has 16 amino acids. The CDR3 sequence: CSVDLFGLAGGDEQFF. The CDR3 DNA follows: TGCAGCGTTGACCTCTTCGGACTAGCGGGGGGAGATGAGCAGTTCTTC.

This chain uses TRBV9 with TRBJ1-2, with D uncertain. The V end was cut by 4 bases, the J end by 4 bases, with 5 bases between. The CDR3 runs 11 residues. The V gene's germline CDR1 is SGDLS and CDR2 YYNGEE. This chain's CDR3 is CASSLGYGYTF. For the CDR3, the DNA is TGTGCCAGCAGCCTCGGCTATGGCTACACCTTC. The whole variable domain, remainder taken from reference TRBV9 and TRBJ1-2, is DSGVTQTPKHLITATGQRVTLRCSPRSGDLSVYWYQQSLDQGLQFLIQYYNGEERAKGNILERFSAQQFPDLHSELNLSSLELGDSALYFCASSLGYGYTFGSGTRLTVV.

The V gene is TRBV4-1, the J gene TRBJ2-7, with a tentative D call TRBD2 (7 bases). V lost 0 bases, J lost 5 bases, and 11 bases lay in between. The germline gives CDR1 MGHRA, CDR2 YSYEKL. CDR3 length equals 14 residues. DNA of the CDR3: TGCGCCAGCAGCCAAGAGGGGGCGGGAGACGAGCAGTACTTC. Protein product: CASSQEGAGDEQYF.

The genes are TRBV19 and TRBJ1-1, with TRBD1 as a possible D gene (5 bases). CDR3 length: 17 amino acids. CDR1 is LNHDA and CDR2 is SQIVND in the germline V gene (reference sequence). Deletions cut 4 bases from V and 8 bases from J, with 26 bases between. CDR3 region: CASSTRDPGLSPREAFF. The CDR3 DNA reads TGTGCCAGTAGTACGCGGGATCCGGGACTCTCCCCGAGGGAAGCTTTCTTT.

The CDR3 loop reads CASSSRKGGVETQYF. The CDR3, as DNA: TGTGCCAGCAGCTCCCGTAAGGGGGGGGTAGAGACCCAGTACTTC. This chain links TRBV7-3 with TRBJ2-5; D is perhaps TRBD2 (7 bases). Germline-derived CDR1 and CDR2 are SGHTA and FQGTGA. The CDR3 is made up of 15 amino acids. V lost 4 bases, J lost 4 bases, and 16 bases lay in between.